The 24 T cell receptor beta chains reported below all come from one sample, sequenced in a study of T-cell memory formation after mild COVID-19. Via MiXCR, TCRdb re-called the 5' RACE reads, giving one row per CDR3 protein. Seen here are about 160,000 distinct CDR3 sequences, about a third observed once, and the top ten hold around 12%. Sequenced: PBMCs or a T cell subset sorted from them (not recorded which). These receptors were collected from an adult woman who had mild COVID-19 (a few samples of this study predate the infection). Cell type and time point are not known.

V is TRBV5-1 and J is TRBJ1-6; D possibly corresponds to TRBD1 (6 bases). Germline lookup yields CDR1 SGHRS and CDR2 YFSETQ. V shed 0 bases and J shed 5 bases, with 15 bases lying between them. The CDR3 covers 17 residues. DNA of the CDR3: TGCGCCAGCAGCTTGGCTACGGGGGCAAGAAATAATTCACCCCTCCACTTT. Amino acids: CASSLATGARNNSPLHF.

This clonotype was counted between two and nine times. The chain is built from TRBV7-8 and TRBJ1-5; possibly TRBD1 for D (5 bases). V was shortened by 3 bases and J by 1 base, with 16 bases between the two germline ends. Per the germline V gene, CDR1 is SGHVS and CDR2 is FQNEAQ. The length of the CDR3 is 17 residues. CDR3 in amino acids: CASSFRGPGTSNQPQHF. CDR3 in DNA: TGTGCCAGCAGCTTTAGAGGCCCAGGGACGAGCAATCAGCCCCAGCATTTT.

The V call is TRBV25-1, the J call TRBJ1-1, with D possibly matching TRBD1 (6 bases). Trimming pared 1 base from V and 1 base from J, leaving 13 bases between. CDR1 MGHDK and CDR2 SYGVNS come from the germline V gene. The CDR3 length is 16 residues. The CDR3, as DNA: TGTGCCAGCAGTGAATTAAGGGGGAAGGGGAACACTGAAGCTTTCTTT. Translation: CASSELRGKGNTEAFF. The entire variable domain, with the rest obtained from reference TRBV25-1 and TRBJ1-1, is as follows: EADIYQTPRYLVIGTGKKITLECSQTMGHDKMYWYQQDPGMELHLIHYSYGVNSTEKGDLSSESTVSRIRTEHFPLTLESARPSHTSQYLCASSELRGKGNTEAFFGQGTRLTVV.

This clonotype has only a few counts. V is TRBV12-3 or TRBV12-4 and J is TRBJ1-2; D is perhaps TRBD1 (5 bases). The V and J ends lost 3 bases and 4 bases respectively, with 9 bases between them. The CDR3 spans 13 residues. The DNA for the CDR3 is TGTGCCAGCAGTTTGGGGCAGCTCTATGGCTACACCTTC. As protein: CASSLGQLYGYTF.

The rearrangement uses TRBV6-6 and TRBJ2-7; either TRBD1 or TRBD2 may fit D (5 bases each). The CDR3 has 14 amino acids. Trimming stripped 6 bases from V and 3 bases from J, with 15 bases between. The germline V gene has CDR1 MNHNY and CDR2 SVGAGI (reference sequence). CDR3 region: CASSEAGSNYEQYF. CDR3 in DNA: TGTGCCAGCAGCGAGGCAGGGAGCAACTACGAGCAGTACTTC.

This clonotype was picked up one time. For the CDR3, the DNA is TGTGCCAGCAAGACAGCGGTCTATGGCTACACCTTC. Its translation: CASKTAVYGYTF. The chain carries TRBV7-2 and TRBJ1-2, with D possibly being TRBD1 (5 bases). The germline gives CDR1 SGHTA, CDR2 FQGNSA. The germline V and J ends were trimmed by 7 bases and 4 bases, with 10 bases remaining between them. The CDR3 is 12 amino acids.

Only a few counts were recorded for this clonotype. The chain couples TRBV24-1 to TRBJ2-1, with TRBD1 identical over 8 bases. In germline, CDR1 is KGHDR, CDR2 SFDVKD. The junction had 6 bases not matched to a gene; V was cut back by 5 bases and J by 4 bases. The CDR3 is 15 amino acids. The CDR3, as DNA: TGTGCCACCAGTGGGGCAGGGGGCCGGTACAATGAGCAGTTCTTC. It yields the protein CATSGAGGRYNEQFF.

A few counts support this clonotype. The V gene is TRBV7-9, the J gene TRBJ2-1; tentative D call: TRBD2 (5 bases). V gave up 2 bases and J gave up 4 bases, with 15 bases separating them. Germline CDR1 SEHNR, CDR2 FQNEAQ (reference sequence). CDR3 length: 16 residues. The DNA for the CDR3 is TGTGCCAGCAGCTTACTCTCGGGGAATCGGTACAATGAGCAGTTCTTC. Protein sequence: CASSLLSGNRYNEQFF.

The chain has TRBV20-1 and TRBJ1-5, with TRBD1 matching over 7 bases. Germline V gene sequence: CDR1 DFQATT, CDR2 SNEGSKA (reference sequence). J lost 3 bases, V lost 3 bases, and 2 bases had no gene match. The CDR3 has 13 amino acids. The CDR3 spells CSARTGYNQPQHF. In DNA form, the CDR3 reads TGCAGTGCTAGGACAGGGTACAATCAGCCCCAGCATTTT.

This clonotype came up a few times. This chain connects TRBV15 to TRBJ2-1; possibly TRBD1 for D (5 bases). This CDR3 is 15 amino acids long. Trimming took off 5 bases at V and 7 bases at J, with 18 bases between the two ends. The V gene's germline CDR1 is LNHNV and CDR2 YYDKDF (reference sequence). The CDR3 here is CATSLTGLAGNEQFF. For the CDR3, the DNA is TGTGCCACCAGCTTAACAGGCTTGGCCGGGAATGAGCAGTTCTTC.

This clonotype has a single count. The chain links TRBV12-3 or TRBV12-4 to TRBJ2-7; 12 bases line up with TRBD1. The CDR3 spans 19 residues. V was clipped by 5 bases and J by 0 bases; unmatched bases: 14. The CDR3 bases are TGTGCCAGCAGTCGAACCGGGACAGGGGGCGAGAGGAGCTCCTACGAGCAGTACTTC. Residues: CASSRTGTGGERSSYEQYF.

This sequence joins TRBV3-1 and TRBJ2-1, with 12 bases lining up with TRBD2. The CDR3 contains 15 residues. Trimming removed 1 base from V and 8 bases from J; junction bases left unmatched: 3. The V gene's germline CDR1 is LGHDT and CDR2 YNNKEL (reference sequence). CDR3 nucleotide sequence: TGTGCCAGCAGCCAAGTACTAGCGGGGGGCGATGAGCAGTTCTTC. Translating gives CASSQVLAGGDEQFF.

The genes are TRBV7-8 and TRBJ1-2; possible D gene TRBD1, 6 bases. V was pared by 0 bases and J by 6 bases, with 14 bases between. This CDR3 is built from 15 residues. The germline V gene encodes CDR1 SGHVS and CDR2 FQNEAQ. The CDR3 nucleotides are TGTGCCAGCAGCTTAGCGTCGGGCAGGGGCGATGGCTACACCTTC. Protein sequence: CASSLASGRGDGYTF.

The V call is TRBV30, the J call TRBJ1-1; D is unresolved. V lost 2 bases and J 3 bases, leaving 13 bases between the germline ends. The CDR3 covers 14 residues. CDR1 GTSNPN and CDR2 SVGIG come from the germline V gene (reference sequence). CDR3 DNA sequence: TGTGCCTGGAGTACGGGAGGGAGGGACACTGAAGCTTTCTTT. Translation: CAWSTGGRDTEAFF.

The table lists this clonotype with a few counts. This CDR3 is CAWRGLAGVSYNEQFF. CDR3 coding DNA: TGTGCCTGGAGAGGACTAGCGGGAGTCTCCTACAATGAGCAGTTCTTC. This rearrangement joins TRBV30 to TRBJ2-1; 13 bases match TRBD2. From germline, CDR1 is GTSNPN and CDR2 SVGIG (reference sequence). The CDR3 sequence is 16 residues long. V lost 3 bases and J lost 0; bases outside the gene matches: 2.

This clonotype was recorded at least ten times. This chain joins TRBV5-1 and TRBJ2-1, with D perhaps being TRBD1 or TRBD2 (5 bases each). Trimming shortened V by 4 bases and J by 0 bases, and 14 bases separated the two germline ends. The CDR3 is 16 residues long. CDR1 is SGHRS, CDR2 YFSETQ, per germline. CDR3 loop: CASSPLGENSYNEQFF. CDR3 DNA sequence: TGCGCCAGCAGCCCTTTAGGGGAGAACTCCTACAATGAGCAGTTCTTC. Complete variable domain (other parts from reference TRBV5-1 and TRBJ2-1): KAGVTQTPRYLIKTRGQQVTLSCSPISGHRSVSWYQQTPGQGLQFLFEYFSETQRNKGNFPGRFSGRQFSNSRSEMNVSTLELGDSALYLCASSPLGENSYNEQFFGPGTRLTVL.

The J gene is TRBJ2-1, the V gene TRBV9, with 9 nucleotides matching TRBD1. This CDR3 contains 16 residues. V shed 0 bases, J shed 8 bases, and the junction held 9 bases outside the gene matches. CDR1 and CDR2 from the germline V gene are SGDLS and YYNGEE. This CDR3 is CASSVGGQGLTYEQFF. The CDR3 DNA follows: TGTGCCAGCAGCGTAGGGGGACAGGGACTGACCTATGAGCAGTTCTTC.

The chain couples TRBV10-2 to TRBJ1-1; D is possibly TRBD1 (5 bases). Germline values: CDR1 WSHSY, CDR2 SAAADI. CDR3 length: 13 residues. Trimming took off 8 bases at V and 0 bases at J, with 10 bases between the two ends. CDR3 nucleotide sequence: TGCGCCAGCCGGGGGATCATGAACACTGAAGCTTTCTTT. As protein: CASRGIMNTEAFF.

The chain carries TRBV10-3 and TRBJ1-2; TRBD1 is a possible D gene (5 bases). V lost 2 bases to trimming and J lost 8 bases, with 9 bases between them. CDR1 is ENHRY and CDR2 is SYGVKD in the germline V gene. The CDR3 extends over 12 amino acids. CDR3 sequence reads: CAISEGALGYTF. The CDR3 DNA reads TGTGCCATCAGTGAGGGGGCGCTGGGCTACACCTTC.

This chain links TRBV9 with TRBJ2-3, with a weak D call TRBD2 (5 bases). Trimming pared 3 bases from V and 7 bases from J, leaving 9 bases between. Germline V gives CDR1 SGDLS, CDR2 YYNGEE. This CDR3 is 12 amino acids long. The CDR3 DNA follows: TGTGCCAGCAGCGGAGGGAAACATACGCAGTATTTT. Residues: CASSGGKHTQYF.

CDR3 in DNA: TGTGCCAGCAGTGAACCGCTGCTAGCGGGTTCGTACCAAGAGACCCAGTACTTC. Its translation: CASSEPLLAGSYQETQYF. This chain uses TRBV25-1 with TRBJ2-5; 8 bases are shared with TRBD2. The CDR3 is made up of 18 amino acids. Germline loops: CDR1 MGHDK, CDR2 SYGVNS. V gave up 2 bases and J gave up 0 bases; unmatched junction bases: 11.

The V call is TRBV4-1, the J call TRBJ2-7, with TRBD1 identical over 7 bases. CDR1 and CDR2 from the germline V gene are MGHRA and YSYEKL. The CDR3 has 16 residues. V gave up 0 bases and J gave up 2 bases; unmatched junction bases: 7. CDR3 sequence: CASSQETGSPTYEQYF. As DNA, the CDR3 is TGCGCCAGCAGCCAAGAGACAGGGAGTCCCACCTACGAGCAGTACTTC.

The chain carries TRBV7-6 and TRBJ2-3; possible D gene TRBD1, 5 bases. Trimming removed 1 base at V and 5 bases at J, with 10 bases between. CDR3 length: 14 amino acids. Looked up from germline, CDR1 is SGHVS and CDR2 is FNYEAQ. For the CDR3, the DNA is TGTGCCAGCAGCTTAGGGGGCCCCGAAGATACGCAGTATTTT. Its translation: CASSLGGPEDTQYF.

The chain carries TRBV5-1 and TRBJ1-6; unclear D gene. The CDR3 loop spans 14 amino acids. Deletions cut 6 bases from V and 0 bases from J, with 7 bases between. The V gene's germline CDR1 is SGHRS and CDR2 YFSETQ. The CDR3 coding sequence is TGCGCCAGCAAAGCAGACTCCTATAATTCACCCCTCCACTTT. This gives the protein CASKADSYNSPLHF.